Below, 3 T cell receptor beta chains from the same sample are listed, as sequenced in a study of blood T cell repertoires in COVID-19. Assay used: immunoSEQ multiplex PCR; TCRdb lists only in-frame clones, some missing. The table has around 430,000 clones, about 91% seen once. Input material: peripheral blood. These receptors came from a woman aged 50 to 60 with COVID-19, enrolled during active disease.

J is TRBJ1-1 and V is TRBV2, with TRBD1 matching 7 bases. V dropped 6 bases and J dropped 1; count of bases not matched to a gene: 5. The CDR3 totals 14 residues. CDR1 is SNHLY, CDR2 FYNNEI, per germline. This CDR3 is CASSWGQQNTEAFF. In DNA, the CDR3 is TGTGCCAGCAGCTGGGGACAGCAGAACACTGAAGCTTTCTTT.

V usage is TRBV24-1 and J usage is TRBJ1-1; D may be TRBD1 (5 bases). CDR3 length equals 13 residues. V dropped 7 bases and J dropped 4 bases, with 12 bases sitting between them. In germline, CDR1 is KGHDR, CDR2 SFDVKD. The CDR3 nucleotides are TGTGCCACCAGATCAGGGTCGGGCACTGAAGCTTTCTTT. Encoded protein: CATRSGSGTEAFF.

The chain joins TRBV6-6 to TRBJ2-7; perhaps TRBD2 as D (7 bases). The V gene's germline CDR1 is MNHNY and CDR2 SVGAGI (reference sequence). The CDR3 totals 15 residues. Trimming took off 0 bases at V and 1 base at J, with 10 bases between the two ends. Here the CDR3 DNA reads TGTGCCAGCAGTTACTCAGGGGGAGGGTCCTACGAGCAGTACTTC. Residues: CASSYSGGGSYEQYF.